This entry concerns a single TCR beta chain. What it recognizes is unknown. Per the germline V gene, CDR1 is MDHEN and CDR2 is SYDVKM. The CDR3 length is 17 residues. The V and J ends lost 3 bases and 3 bases, in that order; junction bases with no gene match: 9. The data are from a study of graft-versus-host responses after intestinal transplantation. Profiled with immunoSEQ multiplex PCR; TCRdb holds only in-frame clones, not every one. The sample lists 100,000 or so clones; around nine tenths were seen once. Sequenced here: unstimulated CD4+ T cells sorted from spleen or lymph node cells, sampled before intestinal transplant. This TCR was sampled from a human donor who received an intestinal transplant. V and J are TRBV28 and TRBJ2-7; TRBD2 matches at 12 bases. CDR3 nucleotide sequence: TGTGCCAGCAGTTTGGCCCTCCTAGCGGGGGGGCTCTACGAGCAGTACTTC. It is translated as CASSLALLAGGLYEQYF. Full variable domain (rest looked up from reference TRBV28 and TRBJ2-7): DVKVTQSSRYLVKRTGEKVFLECVQDMDHENMFWYRQDPGLGLRLIYFSYDVKMKEKGDIPEGYSVSREKKERFSLILESASTNQTSMYLCASSLALLAGGLYEQYFGPGTRLTVT.